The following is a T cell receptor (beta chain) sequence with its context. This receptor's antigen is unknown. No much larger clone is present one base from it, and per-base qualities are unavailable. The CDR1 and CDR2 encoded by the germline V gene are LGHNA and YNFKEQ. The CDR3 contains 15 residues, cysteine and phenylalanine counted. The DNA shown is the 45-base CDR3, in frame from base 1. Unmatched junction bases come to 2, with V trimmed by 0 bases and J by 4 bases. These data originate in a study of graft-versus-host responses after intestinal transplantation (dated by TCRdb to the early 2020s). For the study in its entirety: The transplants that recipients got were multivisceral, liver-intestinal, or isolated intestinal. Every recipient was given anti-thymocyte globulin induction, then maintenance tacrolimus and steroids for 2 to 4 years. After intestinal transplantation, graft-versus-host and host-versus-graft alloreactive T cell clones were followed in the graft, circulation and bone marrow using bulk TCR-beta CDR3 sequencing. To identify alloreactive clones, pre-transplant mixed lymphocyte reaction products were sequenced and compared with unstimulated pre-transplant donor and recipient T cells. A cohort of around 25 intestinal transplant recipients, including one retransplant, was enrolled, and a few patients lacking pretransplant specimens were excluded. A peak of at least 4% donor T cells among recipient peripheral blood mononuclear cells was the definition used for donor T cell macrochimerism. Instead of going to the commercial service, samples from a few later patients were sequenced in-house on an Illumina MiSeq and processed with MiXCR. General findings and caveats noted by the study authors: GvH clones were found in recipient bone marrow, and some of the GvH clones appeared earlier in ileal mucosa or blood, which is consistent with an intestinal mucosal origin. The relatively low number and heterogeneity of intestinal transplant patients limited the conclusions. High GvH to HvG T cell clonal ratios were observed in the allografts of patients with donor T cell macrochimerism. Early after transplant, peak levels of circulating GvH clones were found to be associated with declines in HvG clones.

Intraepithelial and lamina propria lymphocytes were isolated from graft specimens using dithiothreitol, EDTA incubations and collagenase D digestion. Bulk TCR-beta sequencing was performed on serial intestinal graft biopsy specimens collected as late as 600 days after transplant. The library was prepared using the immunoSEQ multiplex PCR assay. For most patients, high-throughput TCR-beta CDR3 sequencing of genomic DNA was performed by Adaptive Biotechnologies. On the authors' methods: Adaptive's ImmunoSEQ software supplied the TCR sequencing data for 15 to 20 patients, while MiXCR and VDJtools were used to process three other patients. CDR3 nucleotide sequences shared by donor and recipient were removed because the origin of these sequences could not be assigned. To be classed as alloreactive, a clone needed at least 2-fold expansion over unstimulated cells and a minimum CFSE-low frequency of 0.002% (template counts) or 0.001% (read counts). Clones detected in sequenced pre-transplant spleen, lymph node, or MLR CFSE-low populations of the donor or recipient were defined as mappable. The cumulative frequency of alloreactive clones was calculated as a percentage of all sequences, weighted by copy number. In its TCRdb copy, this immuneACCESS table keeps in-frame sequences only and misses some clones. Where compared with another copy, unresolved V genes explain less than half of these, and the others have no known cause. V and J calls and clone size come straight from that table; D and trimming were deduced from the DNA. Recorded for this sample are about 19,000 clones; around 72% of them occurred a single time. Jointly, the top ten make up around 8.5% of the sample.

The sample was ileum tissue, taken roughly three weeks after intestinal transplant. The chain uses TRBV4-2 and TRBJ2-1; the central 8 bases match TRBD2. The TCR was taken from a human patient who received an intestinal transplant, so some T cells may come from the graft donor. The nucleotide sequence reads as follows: TGTGCCAGCAGCCAAGAGCCTAGCGGGTACAATGAGCAGTTCTTC. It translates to CASSQEPSGYNEQFF.